The 29 T cell receptor beta chains reported below all come from one sample, sequenced in a study of regulatory T cells in long-lasting Graves disease. Through Arm-PCR of CDR3 regions and iRepertoire HTBI primers, TCR beta libraries were built. MiXCR was run by TCRdb on the multiplex PCR reads, yielding one entry per CDR3 protein. The repertoire holds a few hundred thousand distinct CDR3 sequences, with around 20% as singletons. Time point given: persistent/refractory GD, antithyroid drugs over 5 years with positive TRAb. TCR sequences were obtained from RNA taken from PBMCs. Sample: peripheral blood mononuclear cells (PBMCs), taken when the disease was refractory, from a patient treated with antithyroid drugs. These receptor sequences come from a female donor with Graves disease.

This clonotype was picked up a small number of times. The chain carries TRBV6-2 or TRBV6-3 and TRBJ2-7; D remains ambiguous. V was trimmed by 7 bases and J by 0 bases, leaving 13 bases between them. This CDR3 is built from 14 residues. CDR1 is MNHEY, CDR2 SVGEGT, per germline. The CDR3 spells CASISVESSYEQYF. The CDR3, as DNA: TGTGCCAGCATTTCTGTCGAGAGCTCCTACGAGCAGTACTTC.

This clonotype was seen many times. The V call is TRBV2, the J call TRBJ2-7; 8 bases agree with TRBD2. This CDR3 contains 12 residues. J was trimmed by 6 bases and V by 7 bases; bases with no gene match: 5. The germline CDR1 and CDR2 sequences are SNHLY and FYNNEI. The CDR3 sequence is CASIGGRSEQYF. The CDR3 bases are TGTGCCAGCATCGGCGGGAGGAGCGAGCAGTACTTC.

Many counts were recorded for this clonotype. The chain has TRBV7-2 and TRBJ2-7, with TRBD2 matching 10 bases. Per the germline V gene, CDR1 is SGHTA and CDR2 is FQGNSA. The CDR3 contains 14 residues. J was trimmed by 6 bases and V by 0 bases; bases with no gene match: 2. The CDR3 nucleotides are TGTGCCAGCAGCTTAGCACTAGCGGGGAGCGAGCAGTACTTC. As protein: CASSLALAGSEQYF.

The table lists this clonotype with a few counts. DNA of the CDR3: TGTGCCAGCAGTCGCTCCCTAAACTCTAATCAGCCCCAGCATTTT. Protein: CASSRSLNSNQPQHF. The chain employs TRBV6-2 or TRBV6-3 and TRBJ1-5; D is undetermined. Germline assignment: CDR1 MNHEY and CDR2 SVGEGT. CDR3 length: 15 residues. Trimming removed 5 bases from V and 4 bases from J, with 15 bases in between.

This clonotype was observed a few times. V gene TRBV7-6 combines with J gene TRBJ2-5; D uncertain. This CDR3 is built from 11 residues. Trimming took off 4 bases at V and 5 bases at J, with 5 bases between the two ends. Germline lookup yields CDR1 SGHVS and CDR2 FNYEAQ. The chain's CDR3 is CASSSMETQYF. The CDR3 DNA reads as TGTGCCAGCAGCTCGATGGAGACCCAGTACTTC.

This sequence joins TRBV19 and TRBJ1-6; a possible D gene is TRBD1 (5 bases). Germline V lookup: CDR1 LNHDA, CDR2 SQIVND (reference sequence). Between the trimmed V and J ends, which lost 7 bases and 6 bases, there was a span of 19 bases. This CDR3 is 16 amino acids long. Here the CDR3 DNA reads TGTGCCAGTAATTCCCTAGCCGGGACGGTTAATTCACCCCTCCACTTT. As protein: CASNSLAGTVNSPLHF.

J is TRBJ2-7 and V is TRBV3-1; TRBD2 matches at 15 bases. This CDR3 has 16 residues. CDR1 is LGHDT and CDR2 is YNNKEL in the germline V gene (reference sequence). V trimming: 4 bases; J trimming: 4 bases; junction bases outside the gene matches: 5. The CDR3: CASSLSGTSGRYEQYF. Here the CDR3 DNA reads TGTGCCAGCAGCCTCTCCGGGACTAGCGGGAGGTACGAGCAGTACTTC.

The chain combines TRBV20-1 with TRBJ2-7; 8 positions agree with TRBD1. The CDR3 contains 13 residues. V dropped 5 bases and J dropped 3; count of bases not matched to a gene: 6. From germline, CDR1 is DFQATT and CDR2 SNEGSKA (reference sequence). The CDR3 DNA sequence: TGCAGTGCTCATACAGGGGGTGACTACGAGCAGTACTTC. It codes for CSAHTGGDYEQYF.

This clonotype occurred many times. V gene TRBV6-2 or TRBV6-3 combines with J gene TRBJ2-7; weak D call: TRBD1 (7 bases). Germline values: CDR1 MNHEY, CDR2 SVGEGT. The V end lost 5 bases, the J end lost 2 bases, and 13 bases lay between the germline ends. CDR3 length equals 14 residues. The CDR3 bases are TGTGCCAGCAGTCCAGGGGGGCCCACCTACGAGCAGTACTTC. It yields the protein CASSPGGPTYEQYF.

V usage is TRBV12-3 or TRBV12-4 and J usage is TRBJ1-4; D call uncertain. With 5 bases removed from V and 8 bases from J, the gap between germline ends came to 9 bases. The CDR3 totals 12 residues. The CDR3 region has the DNA TGTGCCAGCAGTCCTAGTGGGGAAAAACTGTTTTTT. This gives the protein CASSPSGEKLFF.

This chain joins TRBV7-9 and TRBJ2-6; D ambiguous. The CDR3 runs to 16 residues. The V gene lost 5 bases and the J gene lost 2 bases, with 13 bases spanning the gap. Germline values: CDR1 SEHNR, CDR2 FQNEAQ (reference sequence). CDR3 loop: CASSPLGVAGANVLTF. In nucleotides, the CDR3 is TGTGCCAGCAGCCCTCTCGGAGTAGCTGGGGCCAACGTCCTGACTTTC. The variable domain in full, with the rest retrieved from reference TRBV7-9 and TRBJ2-6, is DTGVSQNPRHKITKRGQNVTFRCDPISEHNRLYWYRQTLGQGPEFLTYFQNEAQLEKSRLLSDRFSAERPKGSFSTLEIQRTEQGDSAMYLCASSPLGVAGANVLTFGAGSRLTVL.

The gene calls are TRBV6-1 and TRBJ1-1; D is unclear. V was trimmed by 8 bases and J by 6 bases, leaving 16 bases between them. This CDR3 contains 13 residues. Germline V gene data show CDR1 as MNHNS and CDR2 as SASEGT. CDR3: CASGRVYMPEAFF. CDR3 DNA sequence: TGTGCCAGCGGCAGAGTTTATATGCCTGAAGCTTTCTTT.

This clonotype has at least ten counts. The chain employs TRBV2 and TRBJ1-4; D uncertain. Per germline, CDR1 SNHLY and CDR2 FYNNEI. The V gene lost 4 bases and the J gene lost 5 bases, with 11 bases spanning the gap. The CDR3 length is 14 residues. The CDR3 DNA follows: TGTGCCAGCAGTGTTAGCCGGACGAATGAAAAACTGTTTTTT. It codes for CASSVSRTNEKLFF.

This chain uses TRBV20-1 with TRBJ2-5, with 9 positions matching TRBD1. CDR1 is DFQATT, CDR2 SNEGSKA, per germline (reference sequence). There are 16 residues in the CDR3. V trimming: 0 bases; J trimming: 5 bases; junction bases outside the gene matches: 10. This chain's CDR3 is CSARDLKQGARETQYF. The CDR3 DNA reads as TGCAGTGCTAGAGATCTGAAACAGGGGGCGCGGGAGACCCAGTACTTC.

This clonotype was counted many times. The CDR3 nucleotides are TGTGCCAGCAGTCCGACAGCGGGCTACGAGCAGTACTTC. The encoded protein is CASSPTAGYEQYF. The chain has TRBV2 and TRBJ2-7, with D possibly matching TRBD2 (6 bases). Germline V gene sequence: CDR1 SNHLY, CDR2 FYNNEI. V was cut by 5 bases and J by 3 bases, with 11 bases left in between. The CDR3 covers 13 residues.

A few counts support this clonotype. The chain uses TRBV20-1 and TRBJ2-7, with D perhaps TRBD2 (6 bases). Trimming removed 7 bases at V and 2 bases at J, with 12 bases between. The CDR3 contains 12 residues. Germline CDR1 DFQATT, CDR2 SNEGSKA (reference sequence). DNA of the CDR3: TGCAGTGTTGGAGGGACTGCCTACGAGCAGTACTTC. Protein product: CSVGGTAYEQYF.

V and J are TRBV3-1 and TRBJ2-2, with 7 bases fitting TRBD2. The CDR3 spans 16 residues. Germline CDR1 reads LGHDT; CDR2 reads YNNKEL (reference sequence). V gave up 1 base and J gave up 5 bases; unmatched junction bases: 7. CDR3 coding DNA: TGTGCCAGCAGCCAAGCCCTAGCGGATCTAACCGGGGAGCTGTTTTTT. Translation: CASSQALADLTGELFF. The full variable domain, completed using reference TRBV3-1 and TRBJ2-2, is DTAVSQTPKYLVTQMGNDKSIKCEQNLGHDTMYWYKQDSKKFLKIMFSYNNKELIINETVPNRFSPKSPDKAHLNLHINSLELGDSAVYFCASSQALADLTGELFFGEGSRLTVL.

This clonotype was picked up many times. The chain joins TRBV28 to TRBJ1-4; TRBD1 is a possible D gene (5 bases). Germline lookup yields CDR1 MDHEN and CDR2 SYDVKM. Trimming stripped 5 bases from V and 11 bases from J, with 18 bases between. The CDR3 has 14 residues. CDR3 protein: CASSAGTPPGKLFF. The CDR3 bases are TGTGCCAGCAGTGCGGGGACCCCCCCGGGGAAACTGTTTTTT.

This clonotype was detected a few times. The gene calls are TRBV29-1 and TRBJ2-7; D unresolved. V was clipped by 6 bases and J by 4 bases, with 10 bases between them. The CDR3 contains 11 residues. Germline V lookup: CDR1 SQVTM, CDR2 ANQGSEA. The CDR3 coding sequence is TGCAGCGTCGGCATCGGGTACGAGCAGTACTTC. Amino acids: CSVGIGYEQYF.

The V gene is TRBV7-8, the J gene TRBJ2-7, with D hard to call. V lost 0 bases and J 3 bases, leaving 12 bases between the germline ends. This CDR3 is 15 amino acids long. Germline values: CDR1 SGHVS, CDR2 FQNEAQ. The CDR3 DNA follows: TGTGCCAGCAGCTTAGCCAGGTTGACGGACTACGAGCAGTACTTC. It specifies CASSLARLTDYEQYF.

V usage is TRBV7-2 and J usage is TRBJ2-4; 7 positions match TRBD1. Trimming at V came to 4 bases and at J to 3 bases, leaving 9 bases not matched to a gene. In germline, CDR1 is SGHTA, CDR2 FQGNSA. This CDR3 has 16 residues. The CDR3 DNA sequence: TGTGCCAGCAGCTCAAGAGACAGGGACCGCAAAAACATTCAGTACTTC. Translating gives CASSSRDRDRKNIQYF. The variable domain in full, completed from reference TRBV7-2 and TRBJ2-4, reads GAGVSQSPSNKVTEKGKDVELRCDPISGHTALYWYRQSLGQGLEFLIYFQGNSAPDKSGLPSDRFSAERTGGSVSTLTIQRTQQEDSAVYLCASSSRDRDRKNIQYFGAGTRLSVL.

In its sample, this clonotype was seen a few times. The V and J genes are TRBV7-2 and TRBJ1-4, with 7 bases identical to TRBD1. CDR3 size: 14 residues. The J segment lost 5 bases and the V segment lost 5 bases, leaving 5 bases of the junction unmatched. Germline assignment: CDR1 SGHTA and CDR2 FQGNSA. The CDR3 loop reads CASSRQGGNEKLFF. In nucleotides, the CDR3 is TGTGCCAGCAGCAGACAGGGCGGGAATGAAAAACTGTTTTTT.

Comments on this clonotype: The conserved phenylalanine or tryptophan is not found at the CDR3 terminus, so this likely reflects a read error. The CDR3 sequence: CASNPQVLGTGVRRWQETQYL. CDR3 sequence (DNA): TGTGCCAGTAACCCCCAGGTCCTCGGGACAGGGGTGAGACGGTGGCAAGAGACCCAGTACCTC. The gene calls are TRBV19 and TRBJ2-5, with 10 bases lining up with TRBD1. The CDR3 runs to 21 residues. Germline V lookup: CDR1 LNHDA, CDR2 SQIVND (reference sequence). Trimming cost V 7 bases and J 2 bases; bases outside gene matches: 25.

This clonotype has a count of ten or more. This chain uses TRBV2 with TRBJ2-2; 7 positions agree with TRBD2. CDR1 SNHLY and CDR2 FYNNEI come from the germline V gene. The trim removed 7 bases at V and 12 bases at J, leaving 23 bases unmatched. CDR3 size: 17 residues. For the CDR3, the DNA is TGTGCCAGCACGCTAGCGGCAATGTTCGCGAACACCGGAAAGCTGTTTTTT. It codes for CASTLAAMFANTGKLFF.

The chain employs TRBV5-1 and TRBJ2-5, with TRBD1 matching 8 bases. Germline V gene data show CDR1 as SGHRS and CDR2 as YFSETQ. The CDR3 covers 16 residues. V dropped 0 bases and J dropped 3; count of bases not matched to a gene: 7. Written as DNA, the CDR3 is TGCGCCAGCAGCTTGGCCTTAGGACAGGGCGAAGAGACCCAGTACTTC. Translated, it gives CASSLALGQGEETQYF.

The J gene is TRBJ2-5, the V gene TRBV11-3, with TRBD2 identical over 7 bases. The J call may be incorrect, as the DNA end agrees better with TRBJ2-7. The CDR3 extends over 16 amino acids. CDR1 and CDR2 (germline): SGHNT, YENEEA. CDR3 coding DNA: TGTGCCAGCAGCTCCCGGGGGAGTGGGAGGGCCTACGAGCAGTACTTC. Amino acids: CASSSRGSGRAYEQYF.

This clonotype came up many times. The chain has TRBV7-3 and TRBJ2-5, with D perhaps being TRBD1 or TRBD2 (5 bases each). CDR1 and CDR2 from the germline V gene are SGHTA and FQGTGA. The CDR3 sequence is 15 residues long. The germline V and J ends were trimmed by 4 bases and 5 bases, with 17 bases remaining between them. The CDR3 here is CASSSTGTLGETQYF. The CDR3 DNA is TGTGCCAGCAGCTCAACGGGGACGCTCGGGGAGACCCAGTACTTC.

This clonotype occurred a few times. The rearrangement joins TRBV6-1 to TRBJ1-1; D uncertain. Germline-derived CDR1 and CDR2 are MNHNS and SASEGT. Deletions cut 6 bases from V and 0 bases from J, with 8 bases between. This CDR3 region has 13 residues. The CDR3 sequence: CASRDPMNTEAFF. The CDR3 DNA follows: TGTGCCAGCAGGGACCCGATGAACACTGAAGCTTTCTTT.

The chain's CDR3 is CSTTGGSVETQYF. The CDR3 bases are TGCAGCACAACGGGGGGGAGTGTCGAGACCCAGTACTTC. The rearrangement uses TRBV29-1 and TRBJ2-5; 8 bases line up with TRBD2. V shed 8 bases, J shed 5 bases, and the junction held 10 bases outside the gene matches. The CDR3 is 13 residues long. Germline CDR1 is SQVTM and CDR2 is ANQGSEA.